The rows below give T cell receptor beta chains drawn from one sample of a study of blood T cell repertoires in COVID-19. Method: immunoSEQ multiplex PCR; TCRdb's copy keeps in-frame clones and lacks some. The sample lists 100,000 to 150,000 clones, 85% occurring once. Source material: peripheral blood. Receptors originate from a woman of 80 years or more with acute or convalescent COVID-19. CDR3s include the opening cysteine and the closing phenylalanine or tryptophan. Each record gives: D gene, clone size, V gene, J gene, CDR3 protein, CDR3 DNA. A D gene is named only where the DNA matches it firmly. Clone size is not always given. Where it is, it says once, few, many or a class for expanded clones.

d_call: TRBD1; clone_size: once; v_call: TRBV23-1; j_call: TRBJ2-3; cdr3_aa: CATLGQGLADTQYF; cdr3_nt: TGCGCCACCCTTGGACAGGGTCTAGCGGATACGCAGTATTTT
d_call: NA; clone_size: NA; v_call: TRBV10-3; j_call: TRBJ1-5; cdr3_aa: CAISESEGANQPQHF; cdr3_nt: TGTGCCATCAGTGAAAGCGAGGGTGCCAATCAGCCCCAGCATTTT
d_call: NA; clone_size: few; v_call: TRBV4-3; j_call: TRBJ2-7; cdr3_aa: CASSRHQGSYEQYF; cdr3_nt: TGCGCCAGCAGCCGGCACCAGGGTTCCTACGAGCAGTACTTC
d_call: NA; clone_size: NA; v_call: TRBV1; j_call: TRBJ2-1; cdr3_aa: CTSSQEAGGPNEQFF; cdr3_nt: TGCACCAGCAGCCAAGAAGCGGGGGGACCCAATGAGCAGTTCTTC
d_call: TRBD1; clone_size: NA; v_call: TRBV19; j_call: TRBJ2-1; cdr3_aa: CASSSRTGVSSYNEQFF; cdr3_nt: TGTGCCAGTAGTTCCCGGACAGGGGTGAGCTCCTACAATGAGCAGTTCTTC
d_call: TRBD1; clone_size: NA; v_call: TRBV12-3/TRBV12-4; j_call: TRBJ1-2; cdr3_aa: CASSWGQGFGYTF; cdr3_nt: TGTGCCAGCAGCTGGGGACAGGGTTTCGGCTACACCTTC
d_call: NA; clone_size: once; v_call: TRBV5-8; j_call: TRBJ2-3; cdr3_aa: CASSLRRRGTDTQYF; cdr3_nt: TGTGCCAGCAGCTTGAGGAGGCGGGGCACAGATACGCAGTATTTT
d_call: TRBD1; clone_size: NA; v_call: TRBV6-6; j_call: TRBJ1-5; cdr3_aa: CASSYDRDDQPQHF; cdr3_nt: TGTGCCAGCAGTTACGACAGGGACGATCAGCCCCAGCATTTT
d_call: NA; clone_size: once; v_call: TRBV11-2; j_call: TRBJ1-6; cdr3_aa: CASSTRFQGNSPLHF; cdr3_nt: TGTGCCAGCAGCACCAGGTTCCAGGGGAACTCACCCCTCCACTTT
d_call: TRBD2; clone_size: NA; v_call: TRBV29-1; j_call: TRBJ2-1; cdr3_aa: CSVEASGGGEQFF; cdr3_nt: TGCAGCGTTGAAGCTAGCGGGGGAGGCGAGCAGTTCTTC
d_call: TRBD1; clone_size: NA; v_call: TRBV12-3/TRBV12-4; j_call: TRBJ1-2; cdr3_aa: CASSQQGDYGYTF; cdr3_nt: TGTGCCAGCAGTCAACAGGGGGACTATGGCTACACCTTC
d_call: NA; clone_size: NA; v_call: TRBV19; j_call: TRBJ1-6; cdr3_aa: CASSVQKVQALARFSPLHF; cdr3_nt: TGTGCCAGTAGTGTCCAGAAGGTGCAAGCGTTGGCAAGGTTTTCACCCCTCCACTTT
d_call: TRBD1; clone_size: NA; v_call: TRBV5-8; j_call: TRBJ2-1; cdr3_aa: CASSPGTGRRNEQFF; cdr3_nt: TGTGCCAGCAGCCCCGGGACAGGGAGAAGGAATGAGCAGTTCTTC
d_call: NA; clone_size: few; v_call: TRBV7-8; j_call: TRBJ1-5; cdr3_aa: CASSLVSPGTNQPQHF; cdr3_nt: TGTGCCAGCAGCTTAGTCTCGCCGGGAACCAATCAGCCCCAGCATTTT
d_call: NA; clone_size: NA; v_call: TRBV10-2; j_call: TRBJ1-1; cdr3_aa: CASSDISRGNTEAFF; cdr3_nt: TGCGCCAGCAGTGATATTTCTAGGGGGAACACTGAAGCTTTCTTT
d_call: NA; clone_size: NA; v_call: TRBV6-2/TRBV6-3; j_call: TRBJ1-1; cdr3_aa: CASSFDPEGRNTEAFF; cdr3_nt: TGTGCCAGCAGCTTTGACCCTGAGGGAAGGAACACTGAAGCTTTCTTT
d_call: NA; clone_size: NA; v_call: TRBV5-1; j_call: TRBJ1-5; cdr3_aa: CASSPEGGVNQPQHF; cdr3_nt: TGCGCCAGCAGCCCCGAGGGTGGGGTTAATCAGCCCCAGCATTTT
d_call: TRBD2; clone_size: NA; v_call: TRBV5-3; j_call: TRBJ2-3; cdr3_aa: CARSLTSGGPNSTDTQYF; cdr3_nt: TGTGCCAGAAGCCTTACTAGCGGGGGGCCAAACAGCACAGATACGCAGTATTTT
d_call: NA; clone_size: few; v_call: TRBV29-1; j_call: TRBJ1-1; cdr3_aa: CSVDRGNTEAFF; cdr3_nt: TGCAGCGTTGACAGGGGGAACACTGAAGCTTTCTTT
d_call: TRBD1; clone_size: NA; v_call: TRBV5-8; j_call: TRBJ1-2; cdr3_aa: CASSLTGTGPYGYTF; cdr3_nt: TGTGCCAGCAGCCTGACCGGGACAGGGCCCTATGGCTACACCTTC
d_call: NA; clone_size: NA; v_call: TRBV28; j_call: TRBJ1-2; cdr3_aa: CASSTRNYGYTF; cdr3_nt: TGTGCCAGCAGTACCAGAAACTATGGCTACACCTTC
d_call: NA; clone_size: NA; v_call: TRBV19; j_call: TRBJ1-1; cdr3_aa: CASERGTLNTEAFF; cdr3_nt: TGTGCCAGTGAAAGGGGAACACTGAACACTGAAGCTTTCTTT
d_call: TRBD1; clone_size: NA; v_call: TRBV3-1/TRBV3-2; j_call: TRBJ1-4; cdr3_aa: CASSRPIPGTGNEKLFF; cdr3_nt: TGTGCCAGCAGCCGTCCCATTCCCGGGACAGGAAATGAAAAACTGTTTTTT
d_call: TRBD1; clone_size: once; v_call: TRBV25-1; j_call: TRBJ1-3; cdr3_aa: CASGGQGSGNTIYF; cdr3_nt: TGTGCCAGCGGGGGACAGGGAAGTGGAAACACCATATATTTT
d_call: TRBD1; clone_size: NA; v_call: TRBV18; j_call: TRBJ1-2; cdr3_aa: CASSPTTGGYGYTF; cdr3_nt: TGTGCCAGCTCACCTACGACAGGGGGCTATGGCTACACCTTC
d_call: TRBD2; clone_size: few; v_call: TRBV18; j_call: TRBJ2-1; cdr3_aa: CASSPLGTSGGGEQFF; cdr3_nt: TGTGCCAGCTCACCCCTCGGGACTAGCGGGGGAGGTGAGCAGTTCTTC
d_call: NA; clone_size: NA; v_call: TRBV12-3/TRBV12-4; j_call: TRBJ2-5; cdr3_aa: CASSLGGKETQYF; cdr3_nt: TGTGCCAGCAGTTTGGGGGGAAAAGAGACCCAGTACTTC
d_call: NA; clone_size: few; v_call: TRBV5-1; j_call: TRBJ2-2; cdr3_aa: CASSLPIGAGELFF; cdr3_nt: TGCGCCAGCAGCTTGCCAATCGGGGCCGGGGAGCTGTTTTTT
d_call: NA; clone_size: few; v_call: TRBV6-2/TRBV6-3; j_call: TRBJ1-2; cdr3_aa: CASSYSTTWLTNYGYTF; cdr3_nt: TGTGCCAGCAGTTACTCGACAACCTGGCTCACTAACTATGGCTACACCTTC
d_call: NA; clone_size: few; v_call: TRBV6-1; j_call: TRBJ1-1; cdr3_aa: CASSEGVESTEAFF; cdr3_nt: TGTGCCAGCAGTGAAGGGGTGGAGAGCACTGAAGCTTTCTTT
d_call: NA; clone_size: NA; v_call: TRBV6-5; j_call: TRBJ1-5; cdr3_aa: CASSPSGGQPQHF; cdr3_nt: TGTGCCAGCAGTCCTTCGGGGGGGCAGCCCCAGCATTTT
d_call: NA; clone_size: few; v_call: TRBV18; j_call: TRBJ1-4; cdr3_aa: CASSAYGGKDEKLFF; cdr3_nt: TGTGCCAGCTCAGCCTACGGGGGGAAGGATGAAAAACTGTTTTTT
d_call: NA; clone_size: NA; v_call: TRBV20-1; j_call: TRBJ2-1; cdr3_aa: CSASRDTFNEQFF; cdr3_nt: TGCAGTGCTAGTCGAGACACCTTCAATGAGCAGTTCTTC
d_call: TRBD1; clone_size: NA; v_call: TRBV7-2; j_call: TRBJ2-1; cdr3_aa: CASSSHRGSSYNEQFF; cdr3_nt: TGTGCCAGCAGCTCACACAGGGGGAGCTCCTACAATGAGCAGTTCTTC
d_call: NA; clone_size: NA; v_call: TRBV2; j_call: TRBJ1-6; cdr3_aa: CASSGLYNSPLHF; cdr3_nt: TGTGCCAGCAGTGGACTGTATAATTCACCCCTCCACTTT
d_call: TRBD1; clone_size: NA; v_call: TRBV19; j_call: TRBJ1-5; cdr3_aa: CASKGTGGFQPQHF; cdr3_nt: TGTGCCAGTAAGGGGACAGGGGGATTTCAGCCCCAGCATTTT
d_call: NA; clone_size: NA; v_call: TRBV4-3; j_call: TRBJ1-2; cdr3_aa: CASSQDLERRQRGYTF; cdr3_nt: TGCGCCAGCAGCCAAGATTTAGAAAGGAGACAGAGGGGCTACACCTTC
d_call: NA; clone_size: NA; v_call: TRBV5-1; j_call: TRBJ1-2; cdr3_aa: CASSLSPGMTYGYTF; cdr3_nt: TGCGCCAGCAGCTTGTCCCCGGGGATGACCTATGGCTACACCTTC
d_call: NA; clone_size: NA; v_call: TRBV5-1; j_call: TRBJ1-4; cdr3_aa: CASSEGSSEKLFF; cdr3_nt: TGCGCCAGCAGCGAGGGATCGAGTGAAAAACTGTTTTTT
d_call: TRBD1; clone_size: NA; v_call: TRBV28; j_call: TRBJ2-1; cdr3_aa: CASRGTGDPYNEQFF; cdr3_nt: TGTGCCAGCAGGGGGACAGGGGACCCCTACAATGAGCAGTTCTTC
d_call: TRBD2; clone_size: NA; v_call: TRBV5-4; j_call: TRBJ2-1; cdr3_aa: CASSPRGGFYNEQFF; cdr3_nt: TGTGCCAGCAGCCCGCGGGGGGGCTTCTACAATGAGCAGTTCTTC
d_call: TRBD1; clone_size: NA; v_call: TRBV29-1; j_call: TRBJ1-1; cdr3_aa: CSVLGQGVETEAFF; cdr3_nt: TGCAGCGTCCTTGGACAGGGTGTCGAAACTGAAGCTTTCTTT
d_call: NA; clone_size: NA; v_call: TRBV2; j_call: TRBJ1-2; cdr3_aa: CASSHQERGYTF; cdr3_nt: TGTGCCAGCAGTCACCAAGAGCGAGGCTACACCTTC
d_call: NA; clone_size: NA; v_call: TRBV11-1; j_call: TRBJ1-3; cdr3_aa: CASSTDPGTLGNTIYF; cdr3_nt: TGTGCCAGCAGCACCGACCCAGGGACACTTGGAAACACCATATATTTT